This TCR beta chain was found in a study of T cells in Graves' hyperthyroidism and ophthalmopathy. The CDR3 runs to 16 residues. Germline V gene data show CDR1 as KGHSH and CDR2 as LQKENI. The ends were cut back, 2 bases at V and 1 base at J, with 12 bases in the middle. A note on this clonotype: Its antigen is not identified.

Template material for amplifying TCR beta CDR3 regions consisted of RNA transcripts. HTBI primers were employed in a first-round RT-PCR of the TCR CDR3. TCRdb re-called the multiplex PCR reads with MiXCR, one entry per CDR3 protein. The sample yields 550,000 to 850,000 distinct CDR3 sequences, 15% to 20% seen once. Out of about 10 ml of fresh peripheral blood came the PBMCs. Study-wide results and limits: In the analysis, a 13 V-J model separated ophthalmopathy from stable hyperthyroidism. In blood, most of the thyroid clonotypes expanded above 0.001 were also present.

The rearrangement links TRBV18 to TRBJ1-5; D unclear. The specimen sequenced was blood. This sequence was found in a woman between 50 and 59 years old with Graves' hyperthyroidism that later progressed to Graves' ophthalmopathy. For the CDR3, the DNA is TGTGCCAGCTCACCAGTTCGGGTGGTGAGCAATCAGCCCCAGCATTTT. The encoded protein is CASSPVRVVSNQPQHF.